This T cell receptor beta chain was captured by sequencing in a study of shared clonotypes between healthy human individuals. Some clones are missing from TCRdb's copy, which holds only in-frame ones; the method was immunoSEQ multiplex PCR. The repertoire holds over a million clones, with about four fifths as singletons. The sequence was obtained from a man in his late teens or twenties in good health. Some clones in this sample may be carry-over from other donors' samples. Specimen: memory CD4+ T cells from PBMCs. Regarding subset: CD45RA-negative fraction.

CDR3 residues: CASSLLGADINEKLFF. The CDR3 DNA follows: TGTGCCAGCAGCTTATTAGGGGCCGATATTAATGAAAAACTGTTTTTT. This rearrangement joins TRBV11-3 to TRBJ1-4; weak D call: TRBD1 (5 bases). CDR3 length equals 16 residues. The V and J ends lost 2 bases and 4 bases respectively, with 14 bases between them. The germline gives CDR1 SGHNT, CDR2 YENEEA.